This is a list of T cell receptor beta chains from one sample in a study of OX40 agonist ivuxolimab in advanced cancers. Generated by immunoSEQ multiplex PCR, the TCRdb table keeps only in-frame clones and is missing some. The sample lists approximately 70,000 clones, approximately 80% occurring once. The source material was CD4+ or CD8+ T cells sorted from blood, sampled in a trial of the OX40 agonist ivuxolimab. The receptors derive from an adult with an advanced solid tumor such as melanoma, head and neck, liver or kidney cancer. Both conserved end residues are part of each CDR3. Fields, in order: V gene, D gene, J gene, clone size, CDR3 DNA, CDR3 protein. A D gene is named only where the DNA matches it firmly. Clone size is stated in some rows and not others, as once, few, many or a class when expanded.

>TRBV9|NA|TRBJ2-2|NA
TGTGCCAGCAGCGCCGCCGCCGGGCGCACCGGGGAGCTGTTTTTT
CASSAAAGRTGELFF
>TRBV5-1|TRBD1|TRBJ2-3|NA
TGCGCCAGCAGCTTGAGGGGGCGGAAATCAGATACGCAGTATTTT
CASSLRGRKSDTQYF
>TRBV29-1|TRBD1|TRBJ1-1|NA
TGCAGCGTTTGTTTGGGGACAGGTGAAGCTTTCTTT
CSVCLGTGEAFF
>TRBV27|NA|TRBJ2-7|NA
TGTGCCAGCAGTCCTGGGACCAGTTACTACGAGCAGTACTTC
CASSPGTSYYEQYF
>TRBV28|NA|TRBJ1-4|NA
TGTGCCAGCAGTTTATCGGGGGCACGGGGTGAAAAACTGTTTTTT
CASSLSGARGEKLFF
>TRBV14|TRBD1|TRBJ2-3|NA
TGTGCCAGCAGCCAGGTTTACGGGACAGGGAGTCTCACAGATACGCAGTATTTT
CASSQVYGTGSLTDTQYF
>TRBV28|NA|TRBJ1-2|once
TGTGCCAGCAGTTTACCCGTGACAGGACAAGATGGCTACACCTTC
CASSLPVTGQDGYTF
>TRBV15|NA|TRBJ2-5|NA
TGTGCCACCAGCGGGTACAGGGGAGGTAGGGAGACCCAGTACTTC
CATSGYRGGRETQYF
>TRBV7-2|TRBD2|TRBJ2-1|NA
TGTGCCAGCAGCTTAGGTAGCGGGAGAAACAATGAGCAGTTCTTC
CASSLGSGRNNEQFF
>TRBV5-1|TRBD1|TRBJ2-5|NA
TGCGCCAGCACCAGGCGCCACTCACAGGGGACACTAGAGACCCAGTACTTC
CASTRRHSQGTLETQYF
>TRBV6-6|NA|TRBJ1-5|NA
TGTGCCAGCAGCCAGGGGCTCGGGCAGCCCCAGCATTTT
CASSQGLGQPQHF
>TRBV6-6|TRBD2|TRBJ2-3|NA
TGTGCCAGCAGTACTAGCGGGCCTCCCACAGATACGCAGTATTTT
CASSTSGPPTDTQYF
>TRBV7-9|NA|TRBJ1-5|few
TGTGCCAGCAGCTTATTAGGGGAACAGCCCCAGCATTTT
CASSLLGEQPQHF
>TRBV27|NA|TRBJ1-5|NA
TGTGCCAGCAGTTTACAGGGTGGCCAGCCCCAGCATTTT
CASSLQGGQPQHF
>TRBV4-3|TRBD2|TRBJ2-1|NA
TGCGCCAGCAGCCAGAGGTTAGCGGGAGAAGAGCAGTTCTTC
CASSQRLAGEEQFF
>TRBV28|NA|TRBJ2-2|NA
TGTGCCAGCAGTTTAGTTCAGCGAACCGGGGAGCTGTTTTTT
CASSLVQRTGELFF
>TRBV7-8|TRBD2|TRBJ2-2|NA
TGTGCCAGCAGCTCTAGACGGAGCGGGGTAAACACCGGGGAGCTGTTTTTT
CASSSRRSGVNTGELFF
>TRBV12-5|NA|TRBJ1-1|NA
TGTGCTGGACGGACAGCTAATTCCCTTCCTAACACTGAAGCTTTCTTT
CAGRTANSLPNTEAFF
>TRBV6-5|NA|TRBJ1-2|NA
TGTGCCAGCAGCTACACAGGGAACGGCTACACCTTC
CASSYTGNGYTF
>TRBV6-5|NA|TRBJ2-1|NA
NA
CASSSSPGYNEQFF
>TRBV19|TRBD1|TRBJ1-1|NA
TGTGCCAGTAGTATTAAGGGGGCTTCCGGATGGTTCTTT
CASSIKGASGWFF
>TRBV15|TRBD1|TRBJ1-4|NA
TGTGCCACCAGCAACAGACAGGGGGCTGGAGAAAAACTGTTTTTT
CATSNRQGAGEKLFF
>TRBV28|TRBD1|TRBJ1-1|NA
TGTGCCAGCAGTTTCAGGGGGGGGACTGAAGCTTTCTTT
CASSFRGGTEAFF
>TRBV6-5|TRBD1|TRBJ2-2|NA
TGTGCCAGCAGCCGACAGGGCACCGGGGAGCTGTTTTTT
CASSRQGTGELFF
>TRBV15|NA|TRBJ2-2|NA
TGTGCCACCAGCAGAGAACAGGGTGGGCTGTTTTTT
CATSREQGGLFF
>TRBV6-5|NA|TRBJ2-3|NA
TGTGCCAGCAGTTTAAGACAGGCGGGAGATACGCAGTATTTT
CASSLRQAGDTQYF
>TRBV4-3|NA|TRBJ2-1|NA
TGCGCCAGCAGCCAAGTTGGTGGACGGAGCAATGAGCAGTTCTTC
CASSQVGGRSNEQFF
>TRBV5-1|TRBD1|TRBJ2-1|NA
TGCGCCAGCAGCACGGGACAGGGGGCGGTTGAGCAGTTCTTC
CASSTGQGAVEQFF
>TRBV2|TRBD1|TRBJ2-2|NA
TGTGCCAGCACCGGGACAGTTGAAGGGCCTGGGGAGCTGTTTTTT
CASTGTVEGPGELFF
>TRBV18|NA|TRBJ2-3|NA
TGTGCCAGCTCACCGGGGGGACAATATACAGATACGCAGTATTTT
CASSPGGQYTDTQYF
>TRBV7-9|NA|TRBJ1-1|NA
TGTGCCAGCAGCTTATTGGGGAGAGTCACTGAAGCTTTCTTT
CASSLLGRVTEAFF
>TRBV5-6|TRBD1|TRBJ2-3|once
TGTGCCAGCAGCTTAGGACAGGGCATCACAGATACGCAGTATTTT
CASSLGQGITDTQYF
>TRBV21-1|NA|TRBJ2-7|NA
TGTGCCAGCAGCAAAGGGGGTGGGCAGGGGGCGAGAGAGCAGTACTTC
CASSKGGGQGAREQYF
>TRBV4-1|TRBD1|TRBJ2-1|NA
TGCGCCAGCAGCCGGGGACAGGGGGCCCGCAATGAGCAGTTCTTC
CASSRGQGARNEQFF
>TRBV11-3|TRBD1|TRBJ2-1|NA
TGTGCCAGCAGCTTAGGGGGGACAGGGAACTACAATGAGCAGTTCTTC
CASSLGGTGNYNEQFF
>TRBV7-9|NA|TRBJ2-5|NA
TGTGCCAGCAGGAAACAGGGACCAAAAGAGACCCAGTACTTC
CASRKQGPKETQYF
>TRBV5-1|NA|TRBJ2-5|few
TGCGCCAGCAGCTGGGGTGGGACCCAGTACTTC
CASSWGGTQYF
>TRBV9|NA|TRBJ2-5|NA
TGTGCCAGCAGCACCGACAGTGGAGGGGGTCGGGAGACCCAGTACTTC
CASSTDSGGGRETQYF
>TRBV18|NA|TRBJ2-3|NA
TGTGCCAGCTCACCGAGGGATACGCAGTATTTT
CASSPRDTQYF